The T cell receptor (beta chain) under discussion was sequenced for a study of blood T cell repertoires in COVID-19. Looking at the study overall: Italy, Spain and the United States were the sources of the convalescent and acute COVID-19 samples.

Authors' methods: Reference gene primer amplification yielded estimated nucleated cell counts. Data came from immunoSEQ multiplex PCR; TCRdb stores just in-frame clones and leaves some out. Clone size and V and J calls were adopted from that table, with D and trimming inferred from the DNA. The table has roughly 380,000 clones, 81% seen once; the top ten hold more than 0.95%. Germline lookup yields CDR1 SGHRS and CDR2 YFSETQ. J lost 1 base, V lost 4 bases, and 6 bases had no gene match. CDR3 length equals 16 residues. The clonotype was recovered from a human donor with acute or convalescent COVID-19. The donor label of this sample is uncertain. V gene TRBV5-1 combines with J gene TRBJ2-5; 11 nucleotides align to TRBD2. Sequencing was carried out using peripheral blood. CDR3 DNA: TGCGCCAGCAGCCGACTAGCGGGACCTACCCAAGAGACCCAGTACTTC. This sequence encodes CASSRLAGPTQETQYF.